This T cell receptor beta chain is from a study of T cell responses to AZD1222 COVID-19 vaccine. Whole-study results and caveats: Seropositivity was recorded at baseline in only a handful of AZD1222 recipients. Repertoires were sampled only after the peak T cell response. Possibly, clonal diversity was underestimated; donors were largely white British and included more females.

As concerns this clone: The antigen is unknown.

Measured with immunoSEQ multiplex PCR; TCRdb has only the in-frame clones, and not every one. The sample consists of about 150,000 clones, roughly 92% of them appearing once. This clonotype was sampled from an adult in good health. The sample was peripheral blood, taken on day 0 of AZD1222 vaccination.

CDR3 nucleotides: TGCAGTGCTAGTTTAGATGGAACTAATGAAAAACTGTTTTTT. Translating gives CSASLDGTNEKLFF. V is TRBV20-1 and J is TRBJ1-4; D uncertain. The CDR3 loop spans 14 amino acids. Germline V gives CDR1 DFQATT, CDR2 SNEGSKA (reference sequence). Trimming shortened V by 3 bases and J by 1 base, and 9 bases separated the two germline ends.